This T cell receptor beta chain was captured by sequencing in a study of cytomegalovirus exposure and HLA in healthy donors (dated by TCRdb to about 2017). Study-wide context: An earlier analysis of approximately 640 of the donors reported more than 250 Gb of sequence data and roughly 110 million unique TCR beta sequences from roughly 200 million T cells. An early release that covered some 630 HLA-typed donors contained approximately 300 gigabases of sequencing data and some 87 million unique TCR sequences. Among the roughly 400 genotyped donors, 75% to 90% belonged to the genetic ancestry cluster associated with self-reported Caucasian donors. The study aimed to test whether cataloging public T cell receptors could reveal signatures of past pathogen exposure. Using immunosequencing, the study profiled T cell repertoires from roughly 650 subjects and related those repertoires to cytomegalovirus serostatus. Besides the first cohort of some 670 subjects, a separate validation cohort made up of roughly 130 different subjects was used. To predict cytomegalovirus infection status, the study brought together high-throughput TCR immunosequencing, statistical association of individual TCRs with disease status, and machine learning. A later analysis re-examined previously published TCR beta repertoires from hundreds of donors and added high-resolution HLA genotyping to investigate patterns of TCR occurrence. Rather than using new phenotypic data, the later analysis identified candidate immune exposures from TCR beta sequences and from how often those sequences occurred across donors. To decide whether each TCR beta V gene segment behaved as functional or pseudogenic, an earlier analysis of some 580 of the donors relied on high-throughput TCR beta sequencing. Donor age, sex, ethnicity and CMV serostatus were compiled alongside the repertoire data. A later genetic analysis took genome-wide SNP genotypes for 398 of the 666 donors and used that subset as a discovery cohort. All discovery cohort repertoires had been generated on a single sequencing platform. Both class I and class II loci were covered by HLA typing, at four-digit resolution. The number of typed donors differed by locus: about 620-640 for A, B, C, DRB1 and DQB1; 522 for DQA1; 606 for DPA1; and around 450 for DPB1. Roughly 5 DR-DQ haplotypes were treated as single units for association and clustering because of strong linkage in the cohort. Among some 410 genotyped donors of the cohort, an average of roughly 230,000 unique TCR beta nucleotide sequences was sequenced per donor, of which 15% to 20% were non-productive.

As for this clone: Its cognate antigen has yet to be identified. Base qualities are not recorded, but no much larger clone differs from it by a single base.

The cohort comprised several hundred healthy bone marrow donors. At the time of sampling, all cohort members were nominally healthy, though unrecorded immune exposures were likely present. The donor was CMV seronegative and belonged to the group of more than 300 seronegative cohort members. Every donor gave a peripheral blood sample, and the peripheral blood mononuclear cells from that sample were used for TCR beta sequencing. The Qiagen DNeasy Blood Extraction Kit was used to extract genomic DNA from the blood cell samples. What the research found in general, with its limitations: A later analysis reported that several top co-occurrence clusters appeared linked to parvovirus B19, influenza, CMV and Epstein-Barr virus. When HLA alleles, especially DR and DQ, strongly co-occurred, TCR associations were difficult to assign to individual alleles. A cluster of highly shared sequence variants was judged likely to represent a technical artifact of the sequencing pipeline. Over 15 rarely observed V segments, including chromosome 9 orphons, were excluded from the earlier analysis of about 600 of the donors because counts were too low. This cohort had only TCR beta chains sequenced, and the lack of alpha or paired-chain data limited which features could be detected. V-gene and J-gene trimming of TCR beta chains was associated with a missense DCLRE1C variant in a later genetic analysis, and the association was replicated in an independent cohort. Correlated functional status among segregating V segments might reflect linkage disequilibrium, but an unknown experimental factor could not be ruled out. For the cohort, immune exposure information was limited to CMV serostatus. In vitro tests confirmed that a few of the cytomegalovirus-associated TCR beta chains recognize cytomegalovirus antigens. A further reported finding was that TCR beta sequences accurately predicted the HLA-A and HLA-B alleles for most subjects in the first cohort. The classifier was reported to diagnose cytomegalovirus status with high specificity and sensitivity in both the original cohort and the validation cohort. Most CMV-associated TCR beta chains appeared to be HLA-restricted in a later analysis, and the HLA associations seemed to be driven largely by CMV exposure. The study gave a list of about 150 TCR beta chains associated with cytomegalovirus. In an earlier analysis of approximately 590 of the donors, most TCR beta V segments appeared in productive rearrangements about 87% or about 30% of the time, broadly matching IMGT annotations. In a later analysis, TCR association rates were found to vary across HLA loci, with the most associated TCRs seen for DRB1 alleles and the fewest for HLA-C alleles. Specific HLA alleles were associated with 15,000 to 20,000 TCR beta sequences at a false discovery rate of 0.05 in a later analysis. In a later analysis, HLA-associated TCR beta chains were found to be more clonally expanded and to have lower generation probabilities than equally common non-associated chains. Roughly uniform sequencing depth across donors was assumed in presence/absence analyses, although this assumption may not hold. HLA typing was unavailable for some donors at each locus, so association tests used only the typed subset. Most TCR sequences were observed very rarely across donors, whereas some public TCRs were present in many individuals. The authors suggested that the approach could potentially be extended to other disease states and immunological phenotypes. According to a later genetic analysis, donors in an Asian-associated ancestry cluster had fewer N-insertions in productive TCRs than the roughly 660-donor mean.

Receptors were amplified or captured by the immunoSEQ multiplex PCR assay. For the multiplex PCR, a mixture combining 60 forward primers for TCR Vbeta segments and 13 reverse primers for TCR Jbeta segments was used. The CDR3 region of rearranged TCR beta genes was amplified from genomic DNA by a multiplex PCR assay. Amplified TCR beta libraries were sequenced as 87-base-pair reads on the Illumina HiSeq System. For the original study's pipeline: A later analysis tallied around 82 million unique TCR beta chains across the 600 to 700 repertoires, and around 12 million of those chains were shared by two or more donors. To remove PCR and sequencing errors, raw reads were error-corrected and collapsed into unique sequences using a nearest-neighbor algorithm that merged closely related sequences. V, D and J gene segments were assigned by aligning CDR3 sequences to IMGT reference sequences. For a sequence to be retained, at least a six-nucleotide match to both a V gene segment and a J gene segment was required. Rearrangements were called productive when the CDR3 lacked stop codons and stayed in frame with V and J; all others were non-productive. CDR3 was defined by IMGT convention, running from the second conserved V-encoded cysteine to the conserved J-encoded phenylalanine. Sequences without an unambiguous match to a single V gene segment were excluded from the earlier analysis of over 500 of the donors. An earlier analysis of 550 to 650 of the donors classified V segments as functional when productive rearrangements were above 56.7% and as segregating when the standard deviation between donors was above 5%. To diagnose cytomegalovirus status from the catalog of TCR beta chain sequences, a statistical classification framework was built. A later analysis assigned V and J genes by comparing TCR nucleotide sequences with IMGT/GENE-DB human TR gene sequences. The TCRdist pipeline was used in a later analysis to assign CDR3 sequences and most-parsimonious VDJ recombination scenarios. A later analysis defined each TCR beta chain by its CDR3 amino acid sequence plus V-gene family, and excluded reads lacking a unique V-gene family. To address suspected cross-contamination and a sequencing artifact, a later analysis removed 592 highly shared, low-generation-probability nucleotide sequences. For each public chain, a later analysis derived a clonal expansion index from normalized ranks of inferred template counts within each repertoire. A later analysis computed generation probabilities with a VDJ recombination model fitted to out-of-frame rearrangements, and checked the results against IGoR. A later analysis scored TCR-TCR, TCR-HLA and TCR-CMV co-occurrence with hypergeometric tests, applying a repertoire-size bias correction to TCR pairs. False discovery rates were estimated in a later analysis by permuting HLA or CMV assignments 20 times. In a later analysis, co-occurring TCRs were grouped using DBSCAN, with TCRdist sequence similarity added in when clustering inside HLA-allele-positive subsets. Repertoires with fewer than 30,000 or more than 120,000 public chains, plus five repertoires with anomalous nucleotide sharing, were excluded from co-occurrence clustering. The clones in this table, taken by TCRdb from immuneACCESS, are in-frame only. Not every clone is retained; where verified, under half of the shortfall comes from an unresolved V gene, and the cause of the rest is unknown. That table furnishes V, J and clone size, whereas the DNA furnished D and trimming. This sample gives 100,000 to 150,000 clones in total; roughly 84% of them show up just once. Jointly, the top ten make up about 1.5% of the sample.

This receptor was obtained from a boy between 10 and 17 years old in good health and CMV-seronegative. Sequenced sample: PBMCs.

The bases are TGCGCCAGCAGCTTCCGGGACAGGGAGGATGAAGCTTTCTTT. This yields the protein CASSFRDREDEAFF. The chain is encoded by TRBV5-1 joined to TRBJ1-1, and TRBD1 matches 9 of the central bases. Reading the germline V gene gives CDR1 SGHRS and CDR2 YFSETQ. From cysteine to phenylalanine, the CDR3 is 14 amino acids long. Only CDR3 DNA is held: 42 bases, read in frame from base 1. The germline V end is reduced by 2 bases and the J end by 7 bases; junction bases left unmatched: 6.